The 24 T cell receptor beta chains listed next were all sequenced from one sample in a study of cytomegalovirus exposure and HLA in healthy donors. The PCR contained 60 Vbeta and 13 Jbeta primers. Profiled with immunoSEQ multiplex PCR; TCRdb holds only in-frame clones, not every one. Of 100,000 to 150,000 clones in the sample, roughly 72% were seen once. What was sequenced was PBMCs. The receptor set was obtained from a man aged 40-49 years in good health and CMV-seropositive.

This clone was seen a single time. This CDR3 reads CASSTGIGGEEQYF. CDR3 coding DNA: TGTGCCAGCAGCACTGGCATAGGGGGCGAGGAGCAGTACTTC. V gene TRBV5-4 combines with J gene TRBJ2-7, with 7 nucleotides matching TRBD1. Germline assignment: CDR1 SGHNT and CDR2 YYREEE (reference sequence). The CDR3 has 14 amino acids. After removal of 4 bases from V and 7 bases from J, the junction contained 11 bases not matched to a gene.

This chain joins TRBV4-2 and TRBJ2-7, with D perhaps TRBD1 (6 bases). V lost 3 bases to trimming and J lost 1 base, with 10 bases between them. CDR1 is LGHNA, CDR2 YNFKEQ, per germline. CDR3 size: 14 residues. Here the CDR3 DNA reads TGTGCCAGCAGCCACCGGGACACGTCCTACGAGCAGTACTTC. Encoded protein: CASSHRDTSYEQYF.

The chain employs TRBV7-6 and TRBJ2-1; TRBD2 aligns across 8 bases. The CDR3 sequence is 14 residues long. Looked up from germline, CDR1 is SGHVS and CDR2 is FNYEAQ. With 0 bases clipped from V and 9 bases from J, the junction kept 4 bases outside the gene matches. CDR3: CASSLASGVGEQFF. The CDR3 coding sequence is TGTGCCAGCAGCTTAGCTAGCGGGGTTGGTGAGCAGTTCTTC. Variable domain in full (rest from reference TRBV7-6 and TRBJ2-1): GAGVSQSPRYKVTKRGQDVALRCDPISGHVSLYWYRQALGQGPEFLTYFNYEAQQDKSGLPNDRFSAERPEGSISTLTIQRTEQRDSAMYRCASSLASGVGEQFFGPGTRLTVL.

The rearrangement joins TRBV2 to TRBJ2-7; tentatively, D is TRBD1 (6 bases). The CDR3 length is 12 residues. Trimming removed 8 bases from V and 6 bases from J, with 14 bases in between. CDR1 is SNHLY and CDR2 is FYNNEI in the germline V gene. CDR3 sequence (DNA): TGTGCCAGCGGGAAACAGGGCGGCGAGCAGTACTTC. Protein sequence: CASGKQGGEQYF.

This clone has just one count. The J gene is TRBJ2-1, the V gene TRBV13; TRBD2 matches at 9 bases. This CDR3 is 15 amino acids long. With 1 base clipped from V and 9 bases from J, the junction kept 7 bases outside the gene matches. The germline gives CDR1 PRHDT, CDR2 FYEKMQ (reference sequence). This CDR3 is CASSLERLAGVEQFF. Written as DNA, the CDR3 is TGTGCCAGCAGCTTAGAGAGGTTAGCGGGAGTTGAGCAGTTCTTC.

This chain connects TRBV4-3 to TRBJ2-1, with TRBD2 matching over 14 bases. This CDR3 is built from 15 residues. In germline, CDR1 is LGHNA, CDR2 YSLEER. Trimming cost V 3 bases and J 7 bases; bases outside gene matches: 2. CDR3 bases: TGCGCCAGCAGCCAGAGGACTAGCGGGAGGAATGAGCAGTTCTTC. It translates to CASSQRTSGRNEQFF.

V gene TRBV27 combines with J gene TRBJ2-7; D ambiguous. The CDR3 covers 13 residues. V was pared by 3 bases and J by 1 base, with 7 bases between. Germline V gene sequence: CDR1 MNHEY, CDR2 SMNVEV (reference sequence). The CDR3 DNA reads as TGTGCCAGCAGTTTGATAGCATCCTACGAGCAGTACTTC. It encodes CASSLIASYEQYF.

The chain uses TRBV28 and TRBJ1-5, with a tentative D call TRBD1 (6 bases). The CDR3 totals 13 residues. In germline, CDR1 is MDHEN, CDR2 SYDVKM. Trimming pared 4 bases from V and 5 bases from J, leaving 9 bases between. As DNA, the CDR3 is TGTGCCAGCAGTTCAACAGGGCATCAGCCCCAGCATTTT. This sequence encodes CASSSTGHQPQHF.

The V and J genes are TRBV10-3 and TRBJ1-5; D may be TRBD1 (5 bases). Between the trimmed V and J ends, which lost 3 bases and 0 bases, there was a span of 12 bases. The germline V gene encodes CDR1 ENHRY and CDR2 SYGVKD. This CDR3 contains 16 residues. Here the CDR3 reads CAISDGRGGSNQPQHF. As DNA, the CDR3 is TGTGCCATCAGTGATGGGAGGGGTGGTAGCAATCAGCCCCAGCATTTT.

The CDR3 region has the DNA TGTGCCAGCAGCTTTTTTCCAGAGGAGTTCAATCAGCCCCAGCATTTT. Translating it yields CASSFFPEEFNQPQHF. This chain uses TRBV5-5 with TRBJ1-5; D ambiguous. Looked up from germline, CDR1 is SGHKS and CDR2 is YYEKEE (reference sequence). V gave up 2 bases and J gave up 3 bases, with 15 bases separating them. The CDR3 runs to 16 residues.

V and J are TRBV27 and TRBJ2-3; maybe TRBD2 (5 bases). The CDR3 consists of 14 residues. With 5 bases removed from V and 8 bases from J, the gap between germline ends came to 17 bases. Per germline, CDR1 MNHEY and CDR2 SMNVEV (reference sequence). CDR3 in DNA: TGTGCCAGCAGTCCCGCTAACCGGGGAGCTACGCAGTATTTT. Protein sequence: CASSPANRGATQYF.

V gene TRBV5-1 combines with J gene TRBJ1-5; TRBD1 aligns across 9 bases. The CDR3 extends over 15 amino acids. The germline V gene encodes CDR1 SGHRS and CDR2 YFSETQ. V trimming: 4 bases; J trimming: 6 bases; junction bases outside the gene matches: 8. DNA of the CDR3: TGCGCCAGCAGCCCGGGACAGGGTGACGGTCAGCCCCAGCATTTT. This encodes CASSPGQGDGQPQHF.

The chain is built from TRBV7-7 and TRBJ2-5; the match to TRBD2 covers 12 bases. The germline CDR1 and CDR2 sequences are SSHAT and FNYEAQ (reference sequence). V shed 5 bases, J shed 5 bases, and the junction held 6 bases outside the gene matches. This CDR3 is 15 amino acids long. DNA for the CDR3: TGTGCCAGCAGCCAGACTAGCGGGGGTATGGAGACCCAGTACTTC. It translates to CASSQTSGGMETQYF.

The count of this clone is one. This chain links TRBV7-3 with TRBJ2-5, with D perhaps matching TRBD1 (6 bases). V was clipped by 5 bases and J by 5 bases, with 15 bases between them. The CDR3 loop spans 14 amino acids. CDR1 is SGHTA and CDR2 is FQGTGA in the germline V gene. CDR3 bases: TGTGCCAGCAGCACAGAAGGGGGTTTGGAGACCCAGTACTTC. This sequence encodes CASSTEGGLETQYF.

The chain has TRBV28 and TRBJ2-1, with 7 positions matching TRBD1. V was clipped by 6 bases and J by 4 bases; unmatched bases: 9. The CDR3 consists of 15 residues. From germline, CDR1 is MDHEN and CDR2 SYDVKM. CDR3 in amino acids: CASSPPDRAYNEQFF. The CDR3 coding sequence is TGTGCCAGCAGCCCCCCTGACAGGGCTTACAATGAGCAGTTCTTC.

In its sample, this clone was seen a few times. V and J are TRBV9 and TRBJ2-1; D is unresolved. This CDR3 comprises 13 residues. The germline V and J ends were trimmed by 4 bases and 5 bases, with 10 bases remaining between them. The germline V gene encodes CDR1 SGDLS and CDR2 YYNGEE. CDR3 in DNA: TGTGCCAGCAGCTCTGACACGGACAATGAGCAGTTCTTC. Translation gives CASSSDTDNEQFF.

J is TRBJ2-1 and V is TRBV28, with TRBD2 matching over 12 bases. Germline V CDR1 and CDR2: MDHEN, SYDVKM. The CDR3 sequence is 16 residues long. The junction had 11 bases not matched to a gene; V was cut back by 4 bases and J by 10 bases. DNA for the CDR3: TGTGCCAGCAGTTACTCGACTAGCGGGAGCCTCCGCGAGCAGTTCTTC. Its translation is CASSYSTSGSLREQFF.

J is TRBJ2-7 and V is TRBV27; 7 bases are a match to TRBD2. This CDR3 has 15 residues. V was clipped by 2 bases and J by 0 bases; unmatched bases: 4. Germline V lookup: CDR1 MNHEY, CDR2 SMNVEV (reference sequence). The CDR3 coding sequence is TGTGCCAGCAGTTTACGAGGGGACTACTCCTACGAGCAGTACTTC. This gives the protein CASSLRGDYSYEQYF.

This chain joins TRBV27 and TRBJ2-1; tentative D call: TRBD1 (6 bases). CDR1 and CDR2 from the germline V gene are MNHEY and SMNVEV (reference sequence). CDR3 length: 13 amino acids. Trimming took off 0 bases at V and 6 bases at J, with 6 bases between the two ends. CDR3 region: CASSLSGGNEQFF. CDR3 nucleotides: TGTGCCAGCAGTTTATCAGGGGGCAATGAGCAGTTCTTC.

The rearrangement uses TRBV10-3 and TRBJ2-3, with D perhaps TRBD2 (6 bases). The CDR3 spans 17 residues. Germline lookup yields CDR1 ENHRY and CDR2 SYGVKD. Between the trimmed V and J ends, which lost 0 bases and 3 bases, there was a span of 16 bases. The CDR3 sequence is CAISESAFGGATDTQYF. Here the CDR3 DNA reads TGTGCCATCAGTGAGTCGGCGTTTGGCGGGGCTACAGATACGCAGTATTTT.

This chain joins TRBV6-1 and TRBJ2-1; 8 nucleotides agree with TRBD2. This CDR3 spans 14 amino acids. Germline lookup yields CDR1 MNHNS and CDR2 SASEGT. After removal of 4 bases from V and 7 bases from J, the junction contained 6 bases not matched to a gene. The CDR3 loop reads CASSVERGNNEQFF. The CDR3 DNA sequence: TGTGCCAGCAGTGTTGAGCGGGGGAATAATGAGCAGTTCTTC.

This chain joins TRBV7-9 and TRBJ2-2, with 7 bases that match TRBD1. This CDR3 has 16 residues. The junction had 6 bases not matched to a gene; V was cut back by 5 bases and J by 0 bases. Germline lookup yields CDR1 SEHNR and CDR2 FQNEAQ (reference sequence). CDR3 DNA sequence: TGTGCCAGCAGCACATCCGGGACAGCGAACACCGGGGAGCTGTTTTTT. Protein: CASSTSGTANTGELFF.

This clone was observed a handful of times. The chain employs TRBV9 and TRBJ2-7, with a possible D match to TRBD2 (5 bases). The germline gives CDR1 SGDLS, CDR2 YYNGEE. Trimming stripped 8 bases from V and 0 bases from J, with 15 bases between. This CDR3 contains 14 residues. The chain's CDR3 is CASSPSRSSYEQYF. In DNA form, the CDR3 reads TGTGCCAGTAGCCCTAGCAGAAGCTCCTACGAGCAGTACTTC.

The table lists this clone with a count of one. The genes are TRBV11-3 and TRBJ2-2; TRBD2 agrees at 13 bases. CDR1 SGHNT and CDR2 YENEEA come from the germline V gene. The CDR3 consists of 16 residues. The junction had 6 bases not matched to a gene; V was cut back by 5 bases and J by 6 bases. The CDR3 nucleotides read TGTGCCAGCAGCCAAACTAGCGGGAGGGGTCCCGGGGAGCTGTTTTTT. It encodes CASSQTSGRGPGELFF.